This T cell receptor (beta chain) was sequenced during a study of PD-L1 blockade in urothelial cancer. Using immunoSEQ multiplex PCR, the repertoire was profiled, and TCRdb retains in-frame clones only, with some absent. The data show about 80,000 clones, approximately 86% seen once. This sample comprised PBMCs, obtained around atezolizumab (anti-PD-L1) treatment. The TCR comes from a woman in her seventies with urothelial cancer.

CDR3 nucleotides: TGTGCCACGATCACAGGGTGGCGTTCGAGTGGCTACACCTTC. This gives the protein CATITGWRSSGYTF. The chain has TRBV2 and TRBJ1-2; D is possibly TRBD1 (6 bases). Germline CDR1 SNHLY, CDR2 FYNNEI. With 10 bases removed from V and 7 bases from J, the gap between germline ends came to 22 bases. This CDR3 is 14 amino acids long. The whole variable domain, remainder taken from reference TRBV2 and TRBJ1-2, is EPEVTQTPSHQVTQMGQEVILRCVPISNHLYFYWYRQILGQKVEFLVSFYNNEISEKSEIFDDQFSVERPDGSNFTLKIRSTKLEDSAMYFCATITGWRSSGYTFGSGTRLTVV.